This passage covers 22 T cell receptor beta chains from one sample sequenced in a study of shared clonotypes between healthy human individuals. In the naive CD8 group, cells lacked CD45RO and were positively selected for CCR7, so terminally differentiated effector memory CD45RA+ cells were left out. Using immunoSEQ multiplex PCR, the repertoire was profiled, and TCRdb retains in-frame clones only, with some absent. The data show about 2.2 million clones, just over 90% seen once. The sequenced sample was naive CD8+ T cells from PBMCs. The receptors come from a man younger than 35 in good health. Some clones in this sample may be carry-over from other donors' samples.

V is TRBV18 and J is TRBJ2-3; 10 bases line up with TRBD1. The CDR3 consists of 18 residues. Germline V gene sequence: CDR1 KGHSH, CDR2 LQKENI. Unmatched junction bases numbered 16, after V lost 6 bases and J lost 4 bases. CDR3 protein: CASSSRAWDRGSSDTQYF. CDR3 nucleotides: TGTGCCAGCTCGTCCAGGGCGTGGGACAGGGGAAGCTCAGATACGCAGTATTTT. The full variable domain, in which reference TRBV18 and TRBJ2-3 provide the parts outside the CDR3, is NAGVMQNPRHLVRRRGQEARLRCSPMKGHSHVYWYRQLPEEGLKFMVYLQKENIIDESGMPKERFSAEFPKEGPSILRIQQVVRGDSAAYFCASSSRAWDRGSSDTQYFGPGTRLTVL.

The V gene is TRBV28, the J gene TRBJ2-1; D remains ambiguous. Germline V gene data show CDR1 as MDHEN and CDR2 as SYDVKM. With 3 bases removed from V and 0 bases from J, the gap between germline ends came to 12 bases. This CDR3 has 16 residues. The CDR3, as DNA: TGTGCCAGCAGTTTTATGGCAGTAGACTCCTACAATGAGCAGTTCTTC. As protein: CASSFMAVDSYNEQFF.

The chain uses TRBV27 and TRBJ2-1; TRBD2 matches 9 bases. The CDR3 totals 15 residues. Germline V gene sequence: CDR1 MNHEY, CDR2 SMNVEV (reference sequence). With 4 bases clipped from V and 8 bases from J, the junction kept 9 bases outside the gene matches. The CDR3 spells CASSSLAGAVYEQFF. In DNA form, the CDR3 reads TGTGCCAGCAGTTCCTTAGCGGGAGCGGTGTATGAGCAGTTCTTC.

The V gene is TRBV19, the J gene TRBJ1-5, with 7 bases identical to TRBD1. The germline CDR1 and CDR2 sequences are LNHDA and SQIVND (reference sequence). V shed 1 base and J 4 bases; nucleotides not matched to a gene: 4. The CDR3 consists of 15 residues. CDR3 DNA: TGTGCCAGTAGTATAGTTGGACAGGCGAATCAGCCCCAGCATTTT. Translating gives CASSIVGQANQPQHF.

The chain links TRBV27 to TRBJ2-1, with 8 positions matching TRBD2. The length of the CDR3 is 17 residues. CDR1 and CDR2 from the germline V gene are MNHEY and SMNVEV (reference sequence). The V gene end was trimmed by 5 bases and the J gene end by 1 base; junction bases not matched to a gene: 10. The CDR3 reads CASSPPVGGRSYNEQFF. CDR3 bases: TGTGCCAGCAGTCCGCCCGTAGGCGGGAGGTCCTACAATGAGCAGTTCTTC.

This clone was seen once. The J gene is TRBJ1-2, the V gene TRBV11-2; maybe TRBD1 (5 bases). Deletions cut 5 bases from V and 4 bases from J, with 20 bases between. CDR1 is SGHAT and CDR2 is FQNNGV in the germline V gene. The CDR3 totals 16 residues. Here the CDR3 reads CASSPTRGTISYGYTF. As DNA, the CDR3 is TGTGCCAGCAGCCCAACGAGAGGGACGATAAGCTATGGCTACACCTTC.

Here the CDR3 reads CASRWTGQVTDTQYF. Here the CDR3 DNA reads TGTGCCAGCAGATGGACGGGACAGGTCACAGATACGCAGTATTTT. J is TRBJ2-3 and V is TRBV7-6, with 8 positions matching TRBD1. The ends lost 6 bases at V and 2 bases at J; junction bases unmatched: 7. This CDR3 region has 15 residues. The germline CDR1 and CDR2 sequences are SGHVS and FNYEAQ.

A word on this clone: Other DNA sequences in the sample encode the same CDR3. This chain connects TRBV27 to TRBJ2-7; TRBD2 agrees at 12 bases. Germline V gene sequence: CDR1 MNHEY, CDR2 SMNVEV (reference sequence). The ends lost 5 bases at V and 3 bases at J; junction bases unmatched: 5. The CDR3 totals 15 residues. Written as DNA, the CDR3 is TGTGCCAGCAGTCCCCGACTAGCGGGGGTCTACGAGCAGTACTTC. As protein: CASSPRLAGVYEQYF.

This rearrangement joins TRBV7-9 to TRBJ2-1; TRBD2 matches 11 bases. With V trimmed by 6 bases and J by 3 bases, 10 bases remained unmatched. Germline V gives CDR1 SEHNR, CDR2 FQNEAQ (reference sequence). The CDR3 extends over 17 amino acids. In DNA form, the CDR3 reads TGTGCCAGCAGACCAACTAGCGGGAGCCCCCTCTACAATGAGCAGTTCTTC. Its translation is CASRPTSGSPLYNEQFF.

This chain links TRBV11-2 with TRBJ2-7, with 11 bases matching TRBD2. J lost 4 bases, V lost 2 bases, and 10 bases had no gene match. Germline V gene sequence: CDR1 SGHAT, CDR2 FQNNGV. The CDR3 consists of 17 residues. The CDR3: CASSLPIAASGRYEQYF. In DNA, the CDR3 is TGTGCCAGCAGCTTACCGATCGCAGCTAGCGGGAGGTACGAGCAGTACTTC.

The chain recombines TRBV30 with TRBJ2-2; 7 bases align to TRBD1. CDR3 length: 15 residues. CDR1 and CDR2 from the germline V gene are GTSNPN and SVGIG (reference sequence). Trimming removed 2 bases from V and 3 bases from J; junction bases left unmatched: 6. The CDR3 nucleotides read TGTGCCTGGAGTTTAAGGGGGCCTGACACCGGGGAGCTGTTTTTT. Translation gives CAWSLRGPDTGELFF. The full variable domain, its missing parts supplied by reference TRBV30 and TRBJ2-2, is SQTIHQWPATLVQPVGSPLSLECTVEGTSNPNLYWYRQAAGRGLQLLFYSVGIGQISSEVPQNLSASRPQDRQFILSSKKLLLSDSGFYLCAWSLRGPDTGELFFGEGSRLTVL.

J is TRBJ2-5 and V is TRBV7-2; D is possibly TRBD1 (6 bases). Germline-derived CDR1 and CDR2 are SGHTA and FQGNSA. The CDR3 runs 13 residues. With 3 bases removed from V and 9 bases from J, the gap between germline ends came to 14 bases. CDR3: CASSLTGAGAQYF. The CDR3 region has the DNA TGTGCCAGCAGCTTGACAGGAGCTGGGGCCCAGTACTTC.

V is TRBV27 and J is TRBJ1-1, with a weak D call TRBD1 (6 bases). V was shortened by 2 bases and J by 2 bases, with 15 bases between the two germline ends. The CDR3 is made up of 16 amino acids. Germline V gene sequence: CDR1 MNHEY, CDR2 SMNVEV (reference sequence). CDR3 loop: CASSLIGGEINTEAFF. Written as DNA, the CDR3 is TGTGCCAGCAGTTTAATAGGGGGGGAGATTAACACTGAAGCTTTCTTT.

Notes on this clone: The same CDR3 also results from other DNA sequences found in this sample. V usage is TRBV9 and J usage is TRBJ2-7; D remains ambiguous. V lost 0 bases, J lost 1 base, and 8 bases lay in between. Germline CDR1 is SGDLS and CDR2 is YYNGEE. This CDR3 region has 14 residues. The CDR3 loop reads CASSVEGSSYEQYF. The CDR3 region has the DNA TGTGCCAGCAGCGTAGAGGGTAGTTCCTACGAGCAGTACTTC.

V is TRBV12-2 and J is TRBJ2-4; the DNA was not compared with TRBD2, the D call given in the table. TRBV12-2 is reported as a pseudogene. This CDR3 has 18 amino acids. This CDR3 is CASRPQRGQQKAKNIQYF. The CDR3 region has the DNA TGTGCAAGTCGCCCACAGCGGGGGCAGCAGAAAGCCAAAAACATTCAGTACTTC.

This clone was observed once. The chain uses TRBV27 and TRBJ2-7; TRBD1 aligns across 7 bases. V lost 6 bases, J lost 6 bases, and 5 bases stayed unmatched. Germline CDR1 MNHEY, CDR2 SMNVEV (reference sequence). This CDR3 is built from 12 residues. DNA of the CDR3: TGTGCCAGCAGCCGAGGGGGCGGCGAGCAGTACTTC. Translation gives CASSRGGGEQYF.

This clone has just one count. This chain uses TRBV5-6 with TRBJ2-7; 9 nucleotides match TRBD2. V was clipped by 2 bases and J by 4 bases; unmatched bases: 10. Germline V CDR1 and CDR2: SGHDT, YYEEEE. The CDR3 extends over 16 amino acids. For the CDR3, the DNA is TGTGCCAGCAGCTTAGGGGCGGGAGGGCCGACATACGAGCAGTACTTC. It yields the protein CASSLGAGGPTYEQYF.

In regard to this clone: Other DNA sequences of this sample code for an identical CDR3. The V call is TRBV19, the J call TRBJ2-1; D not resolved. The V end lost 1 base, the J end lost 3 bases, and 7 bases lay between the germline ends. Germline V CDR1 and CDR2: LNHDA, SQIVND (reference sequence). The CDR3 is 14 residues long. In DNA form, the CDR3 reads TGTGCCAGTAGTATAGGGGATAGCTACAATGAGCAGTTCTTC. Its translation is CASSIGDSYNEQFF.

The table lists this clone with a few counts. Other nucleotide sequences from this sample produce the same CDR3. The J gene is TRBJ2-7, the V gene TRBV27; 8 nucleotides line up with TRBD2. CDR1 is MNHEY and CDR2 is SMNVEV in the germline V gene (reference sequence). The CDR3 runs to 14 residues. V dropped 5 bases and J dropped 0; count of bases not matched to a gene: 3. In DNA form, the CDR3 reads TGTGCCAGCAGTCCAAGCGGGGGCTCCTACGAGCAGTACTTC. This translates into CASSPSGGSYEQYF.

The chain joins TRBV5-1 to TRBJ2-7; TRBD2 aligns across 7 bases. Germline V CDR1 and CDR2: SGHRS, YFSETQ. CDR3 length: 15 residues. Trimming at V came to 5 bases and at J to 4 bases, leaving 12 bases not matched to a gene. CDR3 DNA sequence: TGCGCCAGCAGAGTTTGGCGGGGGAGACTTTACGAGCAGTACTTC. It yields the protein CASRVWRGRLYEQYF.

About this clone itself: Additional DNA sequences in this sample encode the identical CDR3. The J gene is TRBJ2-7, the V gene TRBV27; 7 positions match TRBD2. Per germline, CDR1 MNHEY and CDR2 SMNVEV (reference sequence). The CDR3 sequence is 12 residues long. The V gene end was trimmed by 7 bases and the J gene end by 2 bases; junction bases not matched to a gene: 2. The CDR3 DNA follows: TGTGCCAGCACTAGCGGAACCTACGAGCAGTACTTC. This codes for CASTSGTYEQYF.

V and J are TRBV11-2 and TRBJ2-1; D is unclear. The germline gives CDR1 SGHAT, CDR2 FQNNGV. Trimming removed 5 bases from V and 6 bases from J, with 11 bases in between. The CDR3 is made up of 13 amino acids. The CDR3 DNA is TGTGCCAGCAGCCTTCTTAATGGCAATGAGCAGTTCTTC. This encodes CASSLLNGNEQFF. The variable domain in full, with the rest retrieved from reference TRBV11-2 and TRBJ2-1, is EAGVAQSPRYKIIEKRQSVAFWCNPISGHATLYWYQQILGQGPKLLIQFQNNGVVDDSQLPKDRFSAERLKGVDSTLKIQPAKLEDSAVYLCASSLLNGNEQFFGPGTRLTVL.